Listed below are T cell receptor beta chains from one sample, sequenced in a study of tumor-infiltrating lymphocytes in primary liver carcinoma. TCRdb reanalysed the multiplex PCR reads using MiXCR and keeps one entry per CDR3 protein. The repertoire holds 150,000 to 200,000 distinct CDR3 sequences, 60% seen once, with roughly 76% in the top ten. The sequenced sample consisted of peripheral blood. These receptor sequences come from a man aged 40-50 years with primary liver carcinoma and hepatitis B virus infection. CDR3s include the opening cysteine and the closing phenylalanine or tryptophan. The D gene is left open where the match is weak. Only some rows state a clone size, as once, few, many or a class for expanded clones.

size,D,J,V,CDR3,DNA
NA,NA,TRBJ2-7,TRBV11-1,CVSSLLEIYEQYF,TGTGTCAGCAGTCTACTAGAGATATACGAGCAGTACTTC
once,NA,TRBJ2-5,TRBV29-1,CSFCQGILETQYF,TGCAGCTTCTGCCAGGGGATTTTAGAGACCCAGTACTTC
NA,NA,TRBJ2-1,TRBV4-1,CASSQVAGISYNEQFF,TGCGCCAGCAGCCAGGTGGCGGGAATATCCTACAATGAGCAGTTCTTC
NA,NA,TRBJ2-5,TRBV5-1,CSSSAQGSIQETQYF,TGCTCCAGCAGCGCCCAGGGCTCAATCCAAGAGACCCAGTACTTC
many,NA,TRBJ2-1,TRBV11-2,CASSLGGQRSSYNEQFF,TGTGCCAGCAGCTTGGGGGGACAAAGGAGCTCCTACAATGAGCAGTTCTTC
NA,NA,TRBJ1-1,TRBV11-2,CASSSRSPEAFF,TGTGCCAGCAGCTCCCGCTCACCTGAAGCTTTCTTT
NA,NA,TRBJ1-5,TRBV7-9,CAGSLDSNQPQHF,TGTGCCGGCAGCTTAGATAGCAATCAGCCCCAGCATTTT
NA,NA,TRBJ2-7,TRBV11-2,CASSLPLRTRSIYEQYF,TGTGCTAGCAGCTTACCACTACGGACACGGTCCATCTACGAGCAGTACTTC
few,NA,TRBJ1-5,TRBV6-1,CASSELPGNQPQHF,TGTGCCAGCAGTGAGCTGCCAGGGAATCAGCCCCAGCATTTT
few,NA,TRBJ1-2,TRBV12-3/TRBV12-4,CASSSGLQRSYGYTF,TGTGCCAGCAGTTCGGGACTACAGAGGAGCTATGGCTACACCTTC
few,NA,TRBJ2-7,TRBV6-1,CASSRNEQYF,TGTGCCAGCAGTCGAAACGAGCAGTACTTC
NA,NA,TRBJ1-2,TRBV6-6,CASSPSRAHGYTF,TGTGCCAGCAGCCCATCAAGGGCGCATGGCTACACCTTC
many,NA,TRBJ2-1,TRBV29-1,CSAHLDEQFF,TGCAGCGCCCACTTGGATGAGCAGTTCTTC
NA,NA,TRBJ1-5,TRBV12-1,CASSFAGRAASNQPQHF,TGTGCCAGCAGCTTTGCGGGGAGGGCGGCGAGCAATCAGCCCCAGCATTTT
NA,NA,TRBJ2-1,TRBV11-2,CASSPQLAPEETKFF,TGTGCCAGCAGCCCTCAACTAGCTCCTGAAGAGACCAAGTTCTTC
NA,NA,TRBJ1-4,TRBV11-2,CASSEVVREKRFF,TGTGCCAGCAGTGAAGTGGTTCGTGAAAAACGGTTTTTT
few,TRBD1,TRBJ2-5,TRBV29-1,CSITGTGLGETQYF,TGCAGCATTACCGGGACAGGGCTCGGGGAGACCCAGTACTTC
NA,NA,TRBJ2-2,TRBV10-1,CASTGDLRGELFF,TGCGCCAGCACGGGGGATTTGCGCGGGGAGCTGTTTTTT
few,NA,TRBJ2-3,TRBV29-1,CSVEGGQGRDTQYF,TGCAGCGTTGAAGGTGGGCAGGGGAGGGATACGCAGTATTTT
many,TRBD2,TRBJ2-2,TRBV11-3,CASSLRREGLTGELFF,TGTGCCAGCAGCTTAAGGCGGGAGGGCCTTACCGGGGAGCTGTTTTTT
once,NA,TRBJ1-2,TRBV28,CASSLQGYYGYTF,TGTGCCAGCAGTTTACAGGGGTACTATGGCTACACCTTC
once,NA,TRBJ2-1,TRBV6-4,CASSAGSSGEQFF,TGTGCCAGCAGTGCAGGGTCAAGCGGTGAGCAGTTCTTC
many,TRBD1,TRBJ1-2,TRBV29-1,CSVGQGVANYGYTF,TGCAGCGTTGGACAGGGGGTAGCTAACTATGGCTACACCTTC
NA,TRBD2,TRBJ2-6,TRBV6-5,CASSLMAGGSAGANVLTF,TGTGCCAGCAGTCTCATGGCGGGAGGGTCCGCGGGGGCCAACGTCCTGACTTTC
few,NA,TRBJ1-1,TRBV6-5,CASHQGMRTEAFF,TGTGCCAGCCACCAGGGGATGAGGACTGAAGCTTTCTTT
NA,NA,TRBJ2-3,TRBV28,CASRPDGDTQYF,TGTGCCAGCAGGCCCGATGGGGATACGCAGTATTTT
few,TRBD2,TRBJ2-5,TRBV10-3,CAISEREGETQYF,TGTGCCATCAGTGAGCGGGAGGGAGAGACCCAGTACTTC
NA,NA,TRBJ1-2,TRBV13,CATRITGAYGYTF,TGTGCCACCAGAATCACGGGGGCCTATGGCTACACCTTC
NA,TRBD2,TRBJ2-3,TRBV29-1,CSVEDEWNSGKIRTDTQYF,TGCAGCGTTGAAGATGAGTGGAATAGCGGGAAGATTCGCACAGATACGCAGTATTTT
NA,NA,TRBJ1-1,TRBV10-3,CAGGPRAGEVAEAFF,TGTGCCGGGGGCCCGAGGGCAGGGGAAGTGGCTGAAGCTTTCTTT
NA,TRBD2,TRBJ2-1,TRBV5-4,CASSSPLTSGRAHEQFF,TGTGCCAGCAGCTCACCCTTAACTAGCGGGAGGGCCCATGAGCAGTTCTTC
few,NA,TRBJ2-7,TRBV29-1,CSAMPQGTIHEQYF,TGCAGCGCCATGCCCCAGGGGACGATCCACGAGCAGTACTTC
few,TRBD1,TRBJ2-1,TRBV28,CASSPGDRGLDEQFF,TGTGCCAGCAGTCCCGGGGACAGGGGGCTTGATGAGCAGTTCTTC
many,TRBD1,TRBJ2-7,TRBV29-1,CSVGTGGTYPSYEQYF,TGCAGCGTTGGGACAGGGGGCACTTATCCCTCCTACGAGCAGTACTTC
NA,NA,TRBJ1-2,TRBV18,CASSDQDAGEVGYTF,TGTGCCAGCTCAGATCAGGACGCTGGGGAGGTTGGCTACACCTTC
NA,TRBD1,TRBJ2-5,TRBV28,CASSSRTGGIETQYF,TGTGCCAGCAGTTCTAGGACAGGGGGAATAGAGACCCAGTACTTC
few,NA,TRBJ2-5,TRBV10-3,CAISDNQETQYF,TGTGCCATCAGTGATAACCAAGAGACCCAGTACTTC
NA,TRBD2,TRBJ2-3,TRBV11-2,CVSGNRYPGLAGRGDTQYF,TGTGTCAGCGGCAATCGATACCCGGGACTAGCAGGACGGGGAGATACGCAGTATTTT
NA,TRBD2,TRBJ2-5,TRBV30,CAWSGQASGETQYF,TGTGCCTGGAGTGGCCAGGCTAGCGGGGAGACCCAGTACTTC
few,TRBD1,TRBJ1-2,TRBV4-1,CTSSHPGQLISGYTF,TGCACCAGCAGCCATCCGGGACAGCTTATCAGTGGCTACACCTTC
NA,NA,TRBJ2-5,TRBV11-2,CVSSSPGNRQTQNF,TGTGTCAGCAGCTCCCCCGGGAATAGGCAGACCCAGAACTTC
NA,NA,TRBJ1-4,TRBV12-3/TRBV12-4,CASTTRGRDEKLFF,TGTGCCAGCACCACCCGGGGGAGGGATGAAAAACTGTTTTTT
NA,NA,TRBJ1-2,TRBV24-1,CVTSDSTIRVFGDYTF,TGTGTCACCAGTGATTCGACCATCCGGGTCTTTGGGGACTACACCTTC
once,NA,TRBJ2-1,TRBV11-2,CARRLGPNYNEQFF,TGTGCCCGCCGCTTAGGTCCTAACTACAATGAGCAGTTCTTC
NA,NA,TRBJ2-7,TRBV4-2,CASSQGIGPYEQYF,TGTGCCAGCAGCCAAGGGATAGGCCCTTACGAGCAGTACTTC
many,TRBD1,TRBJ2-5,TRBV11-2,CASSLGQGGTQYF,TGTGCCAGCAGCTTGGGACAGGGCGGGACCCAGTACTTC
NA,NA,TRBJ2-7,TRBV11-3,CASRLPGDSREQYF,TGTGCCAGCCGCCTCCCCGGGGACTCCCGCGAGCAGTACTTC
NA,TRBD1,TRBJ1-2,TRBV7-9,CASSFVAEDRGQGYTF,TGTGCCAGCAGCTTTGTTGCCGAGGACAGGGGGCAAGGCTACACCTTC